The 27 T cell receptor beta chains presented below share a single source sample, sequenced in a study of post-analysis software for immune sequencing data. Notes on the study in general: There were roughly 5 TRBV segments more frequent in patients than controls, and TRBV5-6, TRBV5-1 and TRBV20-1 were among them.

Libraries were made from TCR beta cDNA, and they carried unique molecular identifiers. TCRdb redid the calling of the PCR reads with MiXCR, one entry per CDR3 protein. The sample yields a few hundred thousand distinct CDR3 sequences, about a third seen once. Their cognate antigens are unknown. The sequencing input was blood. Every receptor here comes from a girl between 10 and 17 years old with multiple sclerosis.

This clonotype has only a few counts. This chain uses TRBV6-2 or TRBV6-3 with TRBJ2-1; 9 bases line up with TRBD2. The V gene end was trimmed by 2 bases and the J gene end by 3 bases; junction bases not matched to a gene: 8. The CDR3 extends over 17 amino acids. CDR1 and CDR2 from the germline V gene are MNHEY and SVGEGT. The CDR3 loop reads CASSYHLAGYLYNEQFF. CDR3 DNA sequence: TGTGCCAGCAGTTACCATCTAGCGGGGTACCTCTACAATGAGCAGTTCTTC.

The chain combines TRBV7-3 with TRBJ2-1; unclear D gene. Between the trimmed V and J ends, which lost 1 base and 2 bases, there was a span of 9 bases. The CDR3 spans 15 residues. CDR1 is SGHTA, CDR2 FQGTGA, per germline. For the CDR3, the DNA is TGTGCCAGCAGCTTAATGGGCGGTACCTACAATGAGCAGTTCTTC. It yields the protein CASSLMGGTYNEQFF.

A few counts support this clonotype. The chain joins TRBV4-1 to TRBJ2-5; TRBD2 matches at 14 bases. Trimming took 3 bases from V and 5 from J; bases not matched to a gene: 5. Germline V gene lookup returns CDR1 MGHRA and CDR2 YSYEKL. The CDR3 sequence is 16 residues long. DNA for the CDR3: TGCGCCAGCAGCCAGACTAGCGGGGGGGCCAGGGAGACCCAGTACTTC. Its translation: CASSQTSGGARETQYF.

In this sample, this clonotype turned up many times. The rearrangement uses TRBV7-2 and TRBJ2-1; D is perhaps TRBD2 (5 bases). The CDR3 runs to 16 residues. Trimming took 1 base from V and 7 from J, leaving 17 bases between them. Germline V lookup: CDR1 SGHTA, CDR2 FQGNSA. As DNA, the CDR3 is TGTGCCAGCAGCTTAGACCCAGCCGGGGTCCGTAATGAGCAGTTCTTC. It translates to CASSLDPAGVRNEQFF.

This clonotype has just a few counts. The V and J genes are TRBV7-2 and TRBJ2-5; TRBD1 matches 8 bases. From germline, CDR1 is SGHTA and CDR2 FQGNSA. The ends lost 5 bases at V and 11 bases at J; junction bases unmatched: 13. The CDR3 length is 14 residues. The CDR3, as DNA: TGTGCCAGCAGCGCGGACAGGGTCATGGGGGAGCAGTACTTC. This gives the protein CASSADRVMGEQYF.

A few counts support this clonotype. V and J are TRBV7-9 and TRBJ1-2; possibly TRBD1 for D (6 bases). Germline lookup yields CDR1 SEHNR and CDR2 FQNEAQ (reference sequence). The CDR3 runs to 15 residues. V was cut by 5 bases and J by 7 bases, with 20 bases left in between. CDR3 in amino acids: CASSSPRGQVRGYTF. The CDR3, as DNA: TGTGCCAGCAGCAGCCCCCGGGGGCAGGTTCGTGGCTACACCTTC.

This clonotype came up a few times. In nucleotides, the CDR3 is TGCGCCAGCAGCTTGTTTACAGCCCAAGGGTATGGCTACACCTTC. It translates to CASSLFTAQGYGYTF. J is TRBJ1-2 and V is TRBV5-1; D is uncertain. The V and J ends lost 1 base and 5 bases respectively, with 15 bases between them. CDR3 length: 15 residues. The germline CDR1 and CDR2 sequences are SGHRS and YFSETQ. Using reference TRBV5-1 and TRBJ1-2 for the parts outside the CDR3, the full variable domain is KAGVTQTPRYLIKTRGQQVTLSCSPISGHRSVSWYQQTPGQGLQFLFEYFSETQRNKGNFPGRFSGRQFSNSRSEMNVSTLELGDSALYLCASSLFTAQGYGYTFGSGTRLTVV.

With regard to this clonotype: Just one base apart from a much larger clone, this may be a read error. V and J are TRBV2 and TRBJ2-1, with 7 bases that match TRBD2. V lost 7 bases, J lost 5 bases, and 8 bases stayed unmatched. CDR1 is SNHLY and CDR2 is FYNNEI in the germline V gene. This CDR3 has 14 residues. The CDR3 coding sequence is TGTGCCAGCACCGGACTAGTGGGGGACAATGAGCAGTTCTTC. It is translated as CASTGLVGDNEQFF.

The rearrangement uses TRBV20-1 and TRBJ2-1, with TRBD2 identical over 12 bases. V trimming: 1 base; J trimming: 7 bases; junction bases outside the gene matches: 8. Germline values: CDR1 DFQATT, CDR2 SNEGSKA (reference sequence). There are 16 residues in the CDR3. This CDR3 is CSARAGLAGGLNEQFF. CDR3 bases: TGCAGTGCTAGAGCCGGTCTAGCGGGGGGGCTTAATGAGCAGTTCTTC.

This clonotype was seen only a few times. This chain uses TRBV6-5 with TRBJ1-1; maybe TRBD1 (5 bases). There are 13 residues in the CDR3. V lost 6 bases to trimming and J lost 10 bases, with 18 bases between them. Germline-derived CDR1 and CDR2 are MNHEY and SVGAGI. Here the CDR3 reads CASSPGTYEGAFF. The DNA for the CDR3 is TGTGCCAGCAGCCCCGGGACGTACGAGGGAGCTTTCTTT.

In its sample, this clonotype was seen many times. The chain recombines TRBV10-3 with TRBJ1-2, with TRBD1 matching 11 bases. After removal of 4 bases from V and 3 bases from J, the junction contained 16 bases not matched to a gene. The CDR3 covers 19 residues. Germline V gene lookup returns CDR1 ENHRY and CDR2 SYGVKD. The chain's CDR3 is CAISGPPAGQGVSDYGYTF. For the CDR3, the DNA is TGTGCCATCAGTGGGCCTCCGGCGGGACAGGGGGTTTCGGACTATGGCTACACCTTC.

V usage is TRBV20-1 and J usage is TRBJ2-3; D is perhaps TRBD2 (5 bases). The V gene's germline CDR1 is DFQATT and CDR2 SNEGSKA (reference sequence). CDR3 size: 14 residues. V lost 3 bases and J lost 10, with 20 bases in between. The CDR3 nucleotides are TGCAGTGCTAGGCAACCTAGCCTTTTGGATGCGCAGTATTTT. Its translation: CSARQPSLLDAQYF.

This clonotype has just a few counts. The genes are TRBV7-6 and TRBJ2-1; TRBD2 matches 8 bases. Germline V lookup: CDR1 SGHVS, CDR2 FNYEAQ. The CDR3 has 18 residues. Trimming cost V 1 base and J 1 base; bases outside gene matches: 9. The CDR3, as DNA: TGTGCCAGCAGCTTAGGGTGGCGGGGGGCCCCGTCCTACAATGAGCAGTTCTTC. It codes for CASSLGWRGAPSYNEQFF.

This rearrangement joins TRBV29-1 to TRBJ1-2; 10 nucleotides align to TRBD1. This CDR3 contains 13 residues. The junction had 3 bases not matched to a gene; V was cut back by 3 bases and J by 5 bases. Germline CDR1 and CDR2: SQVTM and ANQGSEA. The CDR3 nucleotides are TGCAGCGTTGACCCGGGACAGGGGTATGGCTACACCTTC. Translating gives CSVDPGQGYGYTF.

This clonotype was seen a few times. This chain links TRBV2 with TRBJ2-1; weak D call: TRBD2 (6 bases). The CDR3 has 13 amino acids. Trimming took 8 bases from V and 8 from J, leaving 16 bases between them. Per the germline V gene, CDR1 is SNHLY and CDR2 is FYNNEI. The CDR3 coding sequence is TGTGCCAGCCCGGGAGAGGGGACCGATGAGCAGTTCTTC. This gives the protein CASPGEGTDEQFF. The whole variable domain, filled in from reference TRBV2 and TRBJ2-1, reads EPEVTQTPSHQVTQMGQEVILRCVPISNHLYFYWYRQILGQKVEFLVSFYNNEISEKSEIFDDQFSVERPDGSNFTLKIRSTKLEDSAMYFCASPGEGTDEQFFGPGTRLTVL.

This clonotype was counted a few times. The rearrangement links TRBV28 to TRBJ2-7, with TRBD1 as a possible D gene (6 bases). Per the germline V gene, CDR1 is MDHEN and CDR2 is SYDVKM. The germline V and J ends were trimmed by 4 bases and 5 bases, with 21 bases remaining between them. The CDR3 has 16 amino acids. CDR3 protein: CASSSPQGISRDEQYF. CDR3 DNA: TGTGCCAGCAGTTCCCCACAGGGAATATCGAGGGACGAGCAGTACTTC.

J is TRBJ2-3 and V is TRBV12-3 or TRBV12-4, with D tentatively TRBD1 (5 bases). This CDR3 is built from 16 residues. Trimming left V 9 bases short and J 0 bases short, with 19 bases between. This CDR3 is CASSIWTSPSTDTQYF. DNA for the CDR3: TGTGCCAGTTCTATTTGGACAAGCCCGAGCACAGATACGCAGTATTTT.

The rearrangement uses TRBV11-2 and TRBJ2-3; no firm D call. The CDR3 loop spans 15 amino acids. Trimming took 5 bases from V and 0 from J, leaving 12 bases between them. Germline assignment: CDR1 SGHAT and CDR2 FQNNGV. The CDR3 DNA reads TGTGCCAGCAGCCCCGGGCGCCTAAGCACAGATACGCAGTATTTT. It yields the protein CASSPGRLSTDTQYF.

The chain employs TRBV12-3 or TRBV12-4 and TRBJ1-4, with unresolved D. Trimming took off 0 bases at V and 4 bases at J, with 9 bases between the two ends. CDR3 length: 15 residues. The CDR3 DNA reads as TGTGCCAGCAGTTTAGCTTTGGCCTTTAATGAAAAACTGTTTTTT. This encodes CASSLALAFNEKLFF.

This clonotype occurred a few times. V and J are TRBV5-1 and TRBJ2-7; 10 positions match TRBD1. In germline, CDR1 is SGHRS, CDR2 YFSETQ. This CDR3 contains 17 residues. The V gene end was trimmed by 0 bases and the J gene end by 4 bases; junction bases not matched to a gene: 10. This chain's CDR3 is CASSLDTGTGVKYEQYF. CDR3 DNA sequence: TGCGCCAGCAGCTTGGATACCGGGACAGGGGTTAAGTACGAGCAGTACTTC.

The chain joins TRBV20-1 to TRBJ2-5, with 8 bases fitting TRBD2. Trimming at V came to 7 bases and at J to 0 bases, leaving 10 bases not matched to a gene. The CDR3 runs to 15 residues. The germline CDR1 and CDR2 sequences are DFQATT and SNEGSKA (reference sequence). CDR3 sequence reads: CSVTPGGINQETQYF. CDR3 in DNA: TGCAGTGTAACCCCGGGGGGGATAAACCAAGAGACCCAGTACTTC.

The V call is TRBV7-2, the J call TRBJ1-1, with D perhaps TRBD1 (5 bases). This CDR3 has 15 residues. V lost 0 bases, J lost 1 base, and 9 bases lay in between. Per the germline V gene, CDR1 is SGHTA and CDR2 is FQGNSA. Written as DNA, the CDR3 is TGTGCCAGCAGCTTAGCCCGGGGGACGAACACTGAAGCTTTCTTT. Its protein is CASSLARGTNTEAFF.

Here the CDR3 DNA reads TGTGCCAGCTCCTCGCAGCCCCCGGAGCTCCGGGAGACCCAGTACTTC. As protein: CASSSQPPELRETQYF. V and J are TRBV18 and TRBJ2-7, with D unresolved. The J call is in doubt because the DNA end fits TRBJ2-5 better. There are 16 residues in the CDR3. The germline V gene has CDR1 KGHSH and CDR2 LQKENI.

This clonotype appeared once. In this CDR3 the conserved last residue, phenylalanine or tryptophan, is missing, so a read error is likely. The DNA is omitted, as the CDR3 cannot be located on it reliably, and the CDR3 follows TCRdb's listing. The chain combines TRBV12-3 or TRBV12-4 with TRBJ2-3; the table's D call of TRBD1 was not tested on the DNA. Including both end residues, the CDR3 is 15 amino acids long. The CDR3 reads CASSPEGRSTDMEYS.

The genes are TRBV11-2 and TRBJ2-7; D is undetermined. The ends were cut back, 2 bases at V and 3 bases at J, with 8 bases in the middle. Germline CDR1 is SGHAT and CDR2 is FQNNGV. CDR3 length: 13 amino acids. CDR3 loop: CASSLLADYEQYF. The CDR3, as DNA: TGTGCCAGCAGCTTATTGGCAGACTACGAGCAGTACTTC.

As DNA, the CDR3 is TGTGCCAGCGGGACAGACCAAGAGACCCAGTACTTC. Its translation is CASGTDQETQYF. This chain links TRBV6-5 with TRBJ2-5, with 7 bases that match TRBD1. V trimming: 8 bases; J trimming: 0 bases; junction bases outside the gene matches: 0. CDR3 length: 12 amino acids. Germline V gene lookup returns CDR1 MNHEY and CDR2 SVGAGI.

The CDR3 loop reads CASSLSLGGGSYEQYF. The CDR3 bases are TGTGCCAGCAGTTTGTCCCTCGGTGGAGGTTCCTACGAGCAGTACTTC. The chain is built from TRBV28 and TRBJ2-7; D perhaps matches TRBD2 (5 bases). The CDR3 is 16 amino acids. Germline V CDR1 and CDR2: MDHEN, SYDVKM. V dropped 3 bases and J dropped 1 base, with 16 bases sitting between them.